These 5 T cell receptor beta chains were all obtained from the same sample, sequenced in a study of blood T cell repertoires in COVID-19. The data were produced by immunoSEQ multiplex PCR, yet TCRdb's version contains in-frame clones alone and is incomplete. The table has about 67,000 clones, roughly 87% seen once. The material sequenced was peripheral blood. The receptors here all came from a woman older than 75 with acute or convalescent COVID-19.

The chain has TRBV15 and TRBJ1-3; D possibly corresponds to TRBD1 (5 bases). The germline V gene encodes CDR1 LNHNV and CDR2 YYDKDF (reference sequence). V was shortened by 0 bases and J by 3 bases, with 6 bases between the two germline ends. The CDR3 has 14 amino acids. The CDR3 loop is CATSRDTGGNTIYF. The CDR3 bases are TGTGCCACCAGCAGAGATACAGGTGGAAACACCATATATTTT.

This clone has just a few counts. This sequence joins TRBV7-2 and TRBJ1-6; D is unresolved. Trimming took 0 bases from V and 3 from J, leaving 6 bases between them. Germline V lookup: CDR1 SGHTA, CDR2 FQGNSA. The CDR3 has 15 amino acids. CDR3 sequence: CASSLAASYNSPLHF. In DNA form, the CDR3 reads TGTGCCAGCAGCTTAGCCGCCAGCTATAATTCACCCCTCCACTTT. Looking up the rest from reference TRBV7-2 and TRBJ1-6 gives the full variable domain: GAGVSQSPSNKVTEKGKDVELRCDPISGHTALYWYRQSLGQGLEFLIYFQGNSAPDKSGLPSDRFSAERTGGSVSTLTIQRTQQEDSAVYLCASSLAASYNSPLHFGNGTRLTVT.

The chain employs TRBV4-1 and TRBJ2-6; TRBD1 might be the D (6 bases). The CDR3 extends over 20 amino acids. V lost 0 bases, J lost 0 bases, and 18 bases lay in between. Looked up from germline, CDR1 is MGHRA and CDR2 is YSYEKL. The CDR3 nucleotides are TGCGCCAGCAGCCAAGACGGTTTGAGACAGGTTTTCTCTGGGGCCAACGTCCTGACTTTC. Its translation: CASSQDGLRQVFSGANVLTF.

V gene TRBV7-2 combines with J gene TRBJ2-7; 9 bases are a match to TRBD2. Losses at the gene ends were 1 base for V and 0 bases for J; bases not matched to a gene: 4. CDR3 length: 16 amino acids. Germline lookup yields CDR1 SGHTA and CDR2 FQGNSA. The chain's CDR3 is CASSLVGSGSSYEQYF. The CDR3 coding sequence is TGTGCCAGCAGCTTAGTTGGTAGCGGGAGCTCCTACGAGCAGTACTTC.

V gene TRBV7-8 combines with J gene TRBJ2-3, with 9 bases matching TRBD2. Trimming cost V 5 bases and J 6 bases; bases outside gene matches: 12. This CDR3 spans 16 amino acids. CDR1 is SGHVS and CDR2 is FQNEAQ in the germline V gene. The CDR3, as DNA: TGTGCCAGCAGCCCTCTTAGCGGGGGAAGGGGGGATACGCAGTATTTT. Amino acids: CASSPLSGGRGDTQYF.